This T cell receptor beta chain originates from a study of OX40 agonist ivuxolimab in advanced cancers. Study-wide background: Dose-escalation patients were diagnosed with hepatocellular carcinoma, melanoma, renal cell cancer or head and neck cancer. Mean age about 60 years, range 23 to 79; nearly 85% male.

This CDR3 has 16 amino acids. V was cut by 3 bases and J by 0 bases, with 14 bases left in between. Per the germline V gene, CDR1 is SGHDN and CDR2 is FVKESK. Overall study results and limits: At 0.1 to 3.0 mg/kg, CD4+ and CD8+ blood T cells expanded clonally by week 6.

About this clone: Antigen: not known.

Some clones are missing from TCRdb's copy, which holds only in-frame ones; the method was immunoSEQ multiplex PCR. This table has 25,000 to 30,000 clones, 65% to 90% appearing once. Drawing of blood for sampling happened at baseline, at cycle 4 day 1, and at cycle 7 day 1. The starting material was CD4+ or CD8+ T cells sorted from blood, obtained in a trial of the OX40 agonist ivuxolimab. The source of this sequence is an adult with an advanced solid tumor such as melanoma, head and neck, liver or kidney cancer. This chain uses TRBV14 with TRBJ1-1; D is perhaps TRBD1 (5 bases). In nucleotides, the CDR3 is TGTGCCAGCAGCCATTTCCCTCAGGGCCTGAACACTGAAGCTTTCTTT. It is translated as CASSHFPQGLNTEAFF.